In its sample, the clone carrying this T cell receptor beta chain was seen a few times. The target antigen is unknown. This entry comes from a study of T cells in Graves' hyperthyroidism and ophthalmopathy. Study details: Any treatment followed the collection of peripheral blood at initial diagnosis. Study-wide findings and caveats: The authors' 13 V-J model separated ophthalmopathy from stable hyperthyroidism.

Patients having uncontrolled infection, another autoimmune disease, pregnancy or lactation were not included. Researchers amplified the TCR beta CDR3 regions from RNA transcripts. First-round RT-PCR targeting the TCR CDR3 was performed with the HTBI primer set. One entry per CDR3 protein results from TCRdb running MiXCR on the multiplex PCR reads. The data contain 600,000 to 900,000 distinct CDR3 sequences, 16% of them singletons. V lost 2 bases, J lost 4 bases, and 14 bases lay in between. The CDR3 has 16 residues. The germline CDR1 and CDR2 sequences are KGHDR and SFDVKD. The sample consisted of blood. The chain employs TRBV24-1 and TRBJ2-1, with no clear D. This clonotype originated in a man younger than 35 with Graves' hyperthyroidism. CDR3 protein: CATSDSSPKEYNEQFF. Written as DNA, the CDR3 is TGTGCCACCAGTGATTCTTCACCTAAGGAGTACAATGAGCAGTTCTTC.